Presented here are 24 T cell receptor beta chains from one specimen sequenced in a study of T cell repertoires in cytomegalovirus infection. Each CDR3 protein is one row after TCRdb ran MiXCR on the reads. Of around 240,000 distinct CDR3 sequences listed, approximately 22% are singletons. Sequencing was carried out using CD8+ T cells from PBMCs. These receptors were obtained from a human donor in good health (CMV status not recorded). Some clones in this sample may be carry-over from other donors' samples.

The sample holds a few counts of this clonotype. The chain employs TRBV20-1 and TRBJ2-7, with D maybe TRBD1 (6 bases). The CDR3 runs to 14 residues. Germline V gene data show CDR1 as DFQATT and CDR2 as SNEGSKA (reference sequence). The V end lost 6 bases, the J end lost 6 bases, and 21 bases lay between the germline ends. CDR3 sequence (DNA): TGCAGTGCCCAAGGGGGTTTGGGAATACTCGAGCAGTACTTC. Translated: CSAQGGLGILEQYF.

On this clonotype itself: This clone may be a read error of a much larger clone one base away. The chain joins TRBV15 to TRBJ2-3; TRBD2 matches 9 bases. CDR1 LNHNV and CDR2 YYDKDF come from the germline V gene (reference sequence). V dropped 0 bases and J dropped 6; count of bases not matched to a gene: 4. This CDR3 has 15 amino acids. The CDR3 sequence: CATSRDGTSRDTQYF. DNA of the CDR3: TGTGCCACCAGCAGAGATGGGACTAGCAGGGATACGCAGTATTTT.

This clonotype was counted between two and nine times. The V and J genes are TRBV28 and TRBJ2-1; D not resolved. CDR3 length: 13 amino acids. The ends were cut back, 7 bases at V and 4 bases at J, with 11 bases in the middle. Germline CDR1 MDHEN, CDR2 SYDVKM. The CDR3 sequence is CASKPPEYNEQFF. CDR3 coding DNA: TGTGCCAGCAAGCCGCCGGAGTACAATGAGCAGTTCTTC.

This clonotype showed up just a few times. V is TRBV7-9 and J is TRBJ2-2; tentatively, D is TRBD1 or TRBD2 (6 bases each). The CDR3 runs 15 residues. V lost 2 bases and J 3 bases, leaving 10 bases between the germline ends. CDR1 SEHNR and CDR2 FQNEAQ come from the germline V gene (reference sequence). CDR3 coding DNA: TGTGCCAGCAGCTTACCGGGGGCCGACACCGGGGAGCTGTTTTTT. It codes for CASSLPGADTGELFF.

This clonotype was recorded a few times. This chain connects TRBV20-1 to TRBJ2-5; maybe TRBD2 (5 bases). The CDR3 covers 15 residues. Germline CDR1 reads DFQATT; CDR2 reads SNEGSKA (reference sequence). Trimming left V 0 bases short and J 5 bases short, with 16 bases between. Here the CDR3 reads CSARDRGRGFETQYF. The CDR3 nucleotides are TGCAGTGCTAGAGATCGGGGTCGAGGGTTCGAGACCCAGTACTTC.

This sequence joins TRBV6-5 and TRBJ2-7, with 7 bases fitting TRBD1. The V segment lost 6 bases and the J segment 3 bases; nucleotides outside the gene matches: 8. CDR1 is MNHEY, CDR2 SVGAGI, per germline. The CDR3 sequence is 14 residues long. In nucleotides, the CDR3 is TGTGCCAGCAGGCGACAGGGCGTCGTCTACGAGCAGTACTTC. Amino acid sequence: CASRRQGVVYEQYF.

The chain has TRBV20-1 and TRBJ2-7; D is undetermined. Germline CDR1 DFQATT, CDR2 SNEGSKA (reference sequence). V was cut by 1 base and J by 3 bases, with 13 bases left in between. The CDR3 is 14 amino acids. CDR3 in amino acids: CSARGLRSGYEQYF. CDR3 DNA: TGCAGTGCTAGAGGCCTCCGTTCGGGCTACGAGCAGTACTTC.

The table lists this clonotype with many counts. The genes are TRBV28 and TRBJ2-2, with a possible D match to TRBD2 (6 bases). V was pared by 5 bases and J by 4 bases, with 11 bases between. Looked up from germline, CDR1 is MDHEN and CDR2 is SYDVKM. The length of the CDR3 is 14 residues. The DNA for the CDR3 is TGTGCCAGCAGTCCGGGACTGATCACCGGGGAGCTGTTTTTT. Its translation: CASSPGLITGELFF.

This sequence joins TRBV11-1 and TRBJ2-7; 11 bases line up with TRBD2. Trimming took 5 bases from V and 3 from J; bases not matched to a gene: 6. CDR3 length: 15 residues. Germline values: CDR1 SGHAT, CDR2 FQDESV (reference sequence). CDR3 coding DNA: TGTGCCAGCAGCGAACTAGCGGGGGTCATCTACGAGCAGTACTTC. Amino acids: CASSELAGVIYEQYF.

V and J are TRBV28 and TRBJ1-5, with 7 bases lining up with TRBD1. V lost 4 bases to trimming and J lost 3 bases; unmatched junction nucleotides: 3. Germline lookup yields CDR1 MDHEN and CDR2 SYDVKM. The CDR3 sequence is 14 residues long. This CDR3 reads CASSSGQVNQPQHF. The CDR3 DNA sequence: TGTGCCAGCAGTTCCGGACAGGTCAATCAGCCCCAGCATTTT.

V usage is TRBV7-3 and J usage is TRBJ1-1; 7 bases align to TRBD1. CDR3 length: 15 residues. Per germline, CDR1 SGHTA and CDR2 FQGTGA. The J segment lost 2 bases and the V segment lost 5 bases, leaving 8 bases of the junction unmatched. CDR3 region: CASSKIRQGNTEAFF. The CDR3 DNA reads as TGTGCCAGCAGCAAAATCCGACAGGGCAACACTGAAGCTTTCTTT.

This clonotype showed up just a few times. The chain combines TRBV6-6 with TRBJ1-2, with a possible D match to TRBD1 (5 bases). Germline V gene data show CDR1 as MNHNY and CDR2 as SVGAGI (reference sequence). This CDR3 comprises 13 residues. The V end was cut by 8 bases, the J end by 3 bases, with 13 bases between. CDR3 nucleotides: TGTGCCAGCGAAACGGGCAGGGACTATGGCTACACCTTC. Translated, it gives CASETGRDYGYTF.

This clonotype was observed a few times. The genes are TRBV10-2 and TRBJ1-3, with unresolved D. The CDR3 is 16 residues long. Germline assignment: CDR1 WSHSY and CDR2 SAAADI. V was cut by 2 bases and J by 0 bases, with 11 bases left in between. The CDR3 nucleotides read TGCGCCAGCAGTGAGGCCGGGAGTGCCTCTGGAAACACCATATATTTT. Translating it yields CASSEAGSASGNTIYF.

This clonotype turned up a few times. V usage is TRBV19 and J usage is TRBJ2-3; D remains ambiguous. The CDR3 has 16 amino acids. Looked up from germline, CDR1 is LNHDA and CDR2 is SQIVND (reference sequence). V was shortened by 4 bases and J by 2 bases, with 16 bases between the two germline ends. The CDR3 here is CASSTSLRRYTDTQYF. In DNA, the CDR3 is TGTGCCAGTAGTACCTCGTTGCGGCGCTACACAGATACGCAGTATTTT. Full variable domain (outside the CDR3, taken from reference TRBV19 and TRBJ2-3): DGGITQSPKYLFRKEGQNVTLSCEQNLNHDAMYWYRQDPGQGLRLIYYSQIVNDFQKGDIAEGYSVSREKKESFPLTVTSAQKNPTAFYLCASSTSLRRYTDTQYFGPGTRLTVL.

This clonotype was counted only a few times. This sequence joins TRBV7-6 and TRBJ2-7; 11 bases map to TRBD1. J lost 6 bases, V lost 2 bases, and 15 bases had no gene match. Germline assignment: CDR1 SGHVS and CDR2 FNYEAQ. The CDR3 consists of 18 residues. The CDR3, as DNA: TGTGCCAGCAGCTTATCCATAACCCTCGGACAGGGGGCAGGCGAGCAGTACTTC. Encoded protein: CASSLSITLGQGAGEQYF.

This clonotype came up a few times. The CDR3 region is CASRLAGGDNEQFF. Here the CDR3 DNA reads TGTGCCAGCAGGCTAGCGGGGGGTGACAATGAGCAGTTCTTC. This chain connects TRBV6-8 to TRBJ2-1; 11 bases agree with TRBD2. Germline lookup yields CDR1 MNHGY and CDR2 SAAAGT. The CDR3 has 14 amino acids. Trimming cost V 6 bases and J 5 bases; bases outside gene matches: 3.

Only a few counts were recorded for this clonotype. This chain joins TRBV9 and TRBJ1-6; D might be TRBD1 (6 bases). This CDR3 is 18 amino acids long. CDR1 and CDR2 (germline): SGDLS, YYNGEE. The ends were cut back, 0 bases at V and 0 bases at J, with 13 bases in the middle. CDR3 nucleotides: TGTGCCAGCAGCGTAGACGGGACAACGGCCTCCTATAATTCACCCCTCCACTTT. Protein sequence: CASSVDGTTASYNSPLHF.

The chain uses TRBV12-5 and TRBJ1-2; 7 bases map to TRBD1. There are 15 residues in the CDR3. Germline loops: CDR1 LGHNT, CDR2 FRNRAP. V dropped 3 bases and J dropped 5; count of bases not matched to a gene: 9. The CDR3 here is CASGLEGTATYGYTF. In DNA, the CDR3 is TGTGCTAGTGGTTTAGAGGGGACAGCAACTTATGGCTACACCTTC.

The chain links TRBV2 to TRBJ2-7; D uncertain. Between the trimmed V and J ends, which lost 7 bases and 7 bases, there was a span of 8 bases. This CDR3 spans 10 amino acids. The germline CDR1 and CDR2 sequences are SNHLY and FYNNEI. Here the CDR3 DNA reads TGTGCCAGCAAAGGGATAGAGCAGTACTTC. It encodes CASKGIEQYF. Supplemented by reference TRBV2 and TRBJ2-7, the full variable domain reads EPEVTQTPSHQVTQMGQEVILRCVPISNHLYFYWYRQILGQKVEFLVSFYNNEISEKSEIFDDQFSVERPDGSNFTLKIRSTKLEDSAMYFCASKGIEQYFGPGTRLTVT.

The CDR3 protein is CASSLSEDEQYF. The CDR3 nucleotides are TGTGCCAGCAGTTTAAGTGAAGACGAGCAGTACTTC. V gene TRBV28 combines with J gene TRBJ2-7; D call uncertain. Germline values: CDR1 MDHEN, CDR2 SYDVKM. The CDR3 has 12 residues. V shed 2 bases and J shed 5 bases, with 7 bases lying between them.

This chain uses TRBV6-6 with TRBJ2-1, with 9 bases that match TRBD2. V was pared by 5 bases and J by 7 bases, with 9 bases of the junction left unmatched. CDR1 is MNHNY and CDR2 is SVGAGI in the germline V gene (reference sequence). The CDR3 spans 15 residues. Written as DNA, the CDR3 is TGTGCCAGCAGTCCCGTTCTAGCGGGGCTGAATGAGCAGTTCTTC. Translated, it gives CASSPVLAGLNEQFF.

This clonotype was found many times. The chain joins TRBV12-3 or TRBV12-4 to TRBJ2-7; 7 nucleotides match TRBD1. This CDR3 region has 13 residues. The J segment lost 5 bases and the V segment lost 3 bases, leaving 4 bases of the junction unmatched. The CDR3 DNA reads TGTGCCAGCAGTTTGTTCACAGGGGACGAGCAGTACTTC. Translating it yields CASSLFTGDEQYF.

The rearrangement joins TRBV6-5 to TRBJ1-1, with TRBD1 matching 8 bases. The CDR3 spans 16 residues. V shed 6 bases and J 5 bases; nucleotides not matched to a gene: 14. The germline CDR1 and CDR2 sequences are MNHEY and SVGAGI. The CDR3 DNA is TGTGCCAGCAGCCAAAAACCGGGGACAGGCTATACTGAAGCTTTCTTT. This sequence encodes CASSQKPGTGYTEAFF.

This clonotype was seen ten or more times. The chain recombines TRBV7-9 with TRBJ2-5, with 10 bases lining up with TRBD2. The CDR3 contains 17 residues. V dropped 2 bases and J dropped 0; count of bases not matched to a gene: 6. CDR1 SEHNR and CDR2 FQNEAQ come from the germline V gene (reference sequence). CDR3 DNA: TGTGCCAGCAGCTTAATGCTAGCGGGGGTGTACCAAGAGACCCAGTACTTC. It specifies CASSLMLAGVYQETQYF.